A single sample is the source of the 28 T cell receptor beta chains below, sequenced in a study of blood T cell repertoires in COVID-19. TCRdb's copy holds only in-frame clones and misses some; the assay was immunoSEQ multiplex PCR. The sample includes 55,000 to 60,000 clones, more than 75% of them seen just once. The specimen sequenced was peripheral blood. The receptors were sampled from a man in his forties with active COVID-19.

The J gene is TRBJ2-4, the V gene TRBV7-3, with 11 bases fitting TRBD2. The CDR3 loop spans 18 amino acids. Germline V CDR1 and CDR2: SGHTA, FQGTGA. V shed 4 bases and J 3 bases; nucleotides not matched to a gene: 11. The CDR3 region is CASSSTSGSFGGKNIQYF. The CDR3 bases are TGTGCCAGCAGCTCTACTAGCGGGAGTTTTGGGGGCAAAAACATTCAGTACTTC.

V and J are TRBV6-6 and TRBJ1-1; D not certain. CDR3 length: 12 amino acids. The V end was cut by 7 bases, the J end by 1 base, with 7 bases between. Germline assignment: CDR1 MNHNY and CDR2 SVGAGI (reference sequence). CDR3 bases: TGTGCCAGCACCCCAGGGAACACTGAAGCTTTCTTT. It codes for CASTPGNTEAFF.

To note about this clone: The junction and the germline gene differ at one end; a read error may be behind it. This chain connects TRBV3-1 (or the pseudogene TRBV3-2) to TRBJ2-2; 9 nucleotides match TRBD2. This CDR3 comprises 19 residues. Germline CDR1 reads LGHDT; CDR2 reads YNNKEL (reference sequence). Written as DNA, the CDR3 is TGTGCCAGCAGCTCCTATGGGGGGGCTAGCGGGACCTACACCGGTGAGCTGTTTTTT. This encodes CASSSYGGASGTYTGELFF.

The J gene is TRBJ2-3, the V gene TRBV27; TRBD2 agrees at 12 bases. The ends lost 6 bases at V and 2 bases at J; junction bases unmatched: 6. CDR1 MNHEY and CDR2 SMNVEV come from the germline V gene (reference sequence). CDR3 size: 16 residues. CDR3: CASRRGTSGLTDTQYF. DNA for the CDR3: TGTGCCAGCAGAAGGGGGACTAGCGGGCTCACAGATACGCAGTATTTT.

The chain links TRBV9 to TRBJ2-1; 8 nucleotides agree with TRBD2. The J segment lost 2 bases and the V segment lost 7 bases, leaving 5 bases of the junction unmatched. There are 14 residues in the CDR3. Germline V gives CDR1 SGDLS, CDR2 YYNGEE. The CDR3 nucleotides are TGTGCCAGCTCTGAGACTAGCGCCTACAATGAGCAGTTCTTC. This codes for CASSETSAYNEQFF.

This clone showed up just once. The chain couples TRBV9 to TRBJ2-3, with D unclear. V was shortened by 1 base and J by 3 bases, with 9 bases between the two germline ends. This CDR3 is 14 amino acids long. CDR1 and CDR2 (germline): SGDLS, YYNGEE. This CDR3 reads CASSVQPLTDTQYF. The CDR3, as DNA: TGTGCCAGCAGCGTACAACCACTGACAGATACGCAGTATTTT. Based on the CDR3 plus reference TRBV9 and TRBJ2-3, the full variable domain is DSGVTQTPKHLITATGQRVTLRCSPRSGDLSVYWYQQSLDQGLQFLIQYYNGEERAKGNILERFSAQQFPDLHSELNLSSLELGDSALYFCASSVQPLTDTQYFGPGTRLTVL.

The J gene is TRBJ2-2, the V gene TRBV6-5, with D possibly TRBD2 on 6 matching bases. V lost 7 bases and J lost 4, with 16 bases in between. Germline assignment: CDR1 MNHEY and CDR2 SVGAGI. This CDR3 spans 15 amino acids. This CDR3 reads CASTRAGFFTGELFF. The CDR3 nucleotides are TGTGCCAGCACCCGTGCGGGATTTTTCACCGGGGAGCTGTTTTTT.

CDR3 DNA: TGTGCCAGCACCGCCTGGACAAAGTCCTACGAGCAGTACTTC. As protein: CASTAWTKSYEQYF. This chain connects TRBV28 to TRBJ2-7; a weak D match, TRBD1 (5 bases). The CDR3 runs 14 residues. Germline V gene sequence: CDR1 MDHEN, CDR2 SYDVKM. Trimming pared 7 bases from V and 1 base from J, leaving 14 bases between.

The J gene is TRBJ2-1, the V gene TRBV2; 7 bases agree with TRBD2. This CDR3 spans 13 amino acids. The ends lost 4 bases at V and 9 bases at J; junction bases unmatched: 6. Germline-derived CDR1 and CDR2 are SNHLY and FYNNEI. CDR3 in DNA: TGTGCCAGCAGTGGGGGAGGGAGACTTGAGCAGTTCTTC. It codes for CASSGGGRLEQFF.

The rearrangement joins TRBV2 to TRBJ1-3, with 12 positions matching TRBD1. V trimming: 5 bases; J trimming: 4 bases; junction bases outside the gene matches: 12. CDR1 is SNHLY and CDR2 is FYNNEI in the germline V gene. The CDR3 consists of 18 residues. CDR3 sequence: CASSLHRDRGLSGNTIYF. For the CDR3, the DNA is TGTGCCAGCAGTCTCCACCGGGACAGGGGGCTATCAGGAAACACCATATATTTT.

The chain links TRBV11-1 to TRBJ2-7, with TRBD1 matching over 9 bases. This CDR3 has 14 residues. After removal of 1 base from V and 5 bases from J, the junction contained 3 bases not matched to a gene. Germline loops: CDR1 SGHAT, CDR2 FQDESV (reference sequence). CDR3: CASSLGQGVDEQYF. The CDR3 DNA reads TGTGCCAGCAGCTTAGGACAGGGGGTCGACGAGCAGTACTTC.

This chain uses TRBV4-1 with TRBJ2-7; D gene uncertain. There are 14 residues in the CDR3. V gave up 2 bases and J gave up 6 bases, with 14 bases separating them. Germline CDR1 is MGHRA and CDR2 is YSYEKL. The chain's CDR3 is CASSQSAAPLEQYF. Written as DNA, the CDR3 is TGCGCCAGCAGCCAAAGCGCAGCCCCTCTCGAGCAGTACTTC.

CDR3 residues: CASSLAGQVYEQYF. CDR3 nucleotide sequence: TGTGCCAGCAGCTTAGCGGGACAGGTCTACGAGCAGTACTTC. This chain connects TRBV7-9 to TRBJ2-7, with 8 positions matching TRBD1. The length of the CDR3 is 14 residues. The trim removed 0 bases at V and 3 bases at J, leaving 1 base unmatched. Looked up from germline, CDR1 is SEHNR and CDR2 is FQNEAQ (reference sequence).

This clone was detected only once. The chain has TRBV28 and TRBJ1-1; tentative D call: TRBD1 (5 bases). Germline V lookup: CDR1 MDHEN, CDR2 SYDVKM. The CDR3 sequence is 15 residues long. V lost 5 bases and J lost 5, with 18 bases in between. The CDR3 spells CASSPRRGEVTEAFF. The CDR3 region has the DNA TGTGCCAGCAGTCCCCGACGGGGGGAGGTGACTGAAGCTTTCTTT.

V usage is TRBV11-3 and J usage is TRBJ2-1, with TRBD1 matching 8 bases. The CDR3 loop spans 15 amino acids. Per germline, CDR1 SGHNT and CDR2 YENEEA. Germline trimming cut 5 bases from V and 1 base from J; bases unmatched to any gene: 4. CDR3 nucleotide sequence: TGTGCCAGCAGCCCGGACAGGGAGTCCTACAATGAGCAGTTCTTC. Translating it yields CASSPDRESYNEQFF.

This chain connects TRBV19 to TRBJ2-7, with D uncertain. Germline V CDR1 and CDR2: LNHDA, SQIVND (reference sequence). The CDR3 covers 14 residues. V lost 5 bases, J lost 4 bases, and 15 bases lay in between. CDR3 amino acids: CASSVRRGDYEQYF. The CDR3 nucleotides read TGTGCCAGTAGTGTCAGGCGTGGCGATTACGAGCAGTACTTC.

The V gene is TRBV7-3, the J gene TRBJ2-1; 9 positions agree with TRBD2. This CDR3 has 15 amino acids. The V and J ends lost 5 bases and 7 bases, in that order; junction bases with no gene match: 9. The germline gives CDR1 SGHTA, CDR2 FQGTGA. The CDR3 here is CASSLSGRAPNEQFF. CDR3 in DNA: TGTGCCAGCAGCCTTAGCGGGAGAGCTCCGAATGAGCAGTTCTTC.

The chain links TRBV7-8 to TRBJ2-1, with a weak D call TRBD2 (6 bases). This CDR3 region has 15 residues. Trimming left V 2 bases short and J 6 bases short, with 14 bases between. Germline CDR1 is SGHVS and CDR2 is FQNEAQ. The DNA of the CDR3 is TGTGCCAGCAGCTTAACCGCGATTAGCGGCAATGAGCAGTTCTTC. Protein sequence: CASSLTAISGNEQFF.

The chain uses TRBV27 and TRBJ2-1; D unresolved. Germline CDR1 MNHEY, CDR2 SMNVEV (reference sequence). The CDR3 has 15 residues. The V and J ends lost 3 bases and 8 bases respectively, with 17 bases between them. The CDR3 nucleotides read TGTGCCAGCAGTTTCTTTGGAGTCCGTCGGGATGAGCAGTTCTTC. Its translation is CASSFFGVRRDEQFF.

The chain uses TRBV19 and TRBJ2-7; D not resolved. Trimming took 6 bases from V and 4 from J, leaving 16 bases between them. The CDR3 consists of 14 residues. The germline V gene has CDR1 LNHDA and CDR2 SQIVND (reference sequence). The CDR3 sequence: CASSPGVWPYEQYF. In DNA form, the CDR3 reads TGTGCCAGTAGCCCCGGAGTGTGGCCGTACGAGCAGTACTTC.

In its sample, this clone was seen a few times. CDR3 protein: CASSLTGSWNQPQHF. The CDR3, as DNA: TGTGCCAGCAGTTTAACGGGGTCCTGGAATCAGCCCCAGCATTTT. The gene calls are TRBV28 and TRBJ1-5; D remains ambiguous. The CDR3 is made up of 15 amino acids. V dropped 2 bases and J dropped 4 bases, with 12 bases sitting between them. Germline V lookup: CDR1 MDHEN, CDR2 SYDVKM.

The V and J genes are TRBV18 and TRBJ2-5; TRBD1 matches at 8 bases. The CDR3 is 15 residues long. The germline CDR1 and CDR2 sequences are KGHSH and LQKENI. V lost 3 bases and J lost 4; bases outside the gene matches: 7. The CDR3 DNA reads as TGTGCCAGCTCACCGACAGGGGTAGTAGGAGAGACCCAGTACTTC. This encodes CASSPTGVVGETQYF.

This sequence joins TRBV7-8 and TRBJ2-7, with 10 positions matching TRBD2. The J segment lost 2 bases and the V segment lost 2 bases, leaving 3 bases of the junction unmatched. Germline V gene data show CDR1 as SGHVS and CDR2 as FQNEAQ. The CDR3 runs to 15 residues. The CDR3 sequence: CASSLLAGVAYEQYF. The CDR3 bases are TGTGCCAGCAGCTTACTAGCGGGGGTAGCCTACGAGCAGTACTTC.

The chain links TRBV11-2 to TRBJ2-7; possibly TRBD2 for D (5 bases). This CDR3 has 13 residues. Germline V CDR1 and CDR2: SGHAT, FQNNGV. The germline V and J ends were trimmed by 0 bases and 7 bases, with 10 bases remaining between them. The CDR3 reads CASSLDGPGEQYF. CDR3 bases: TGTGCCAGCAGCTTAGATGGACCGGGGGAGCAGTACTTC.

V and J are TRBV7-8 and TRBJ2-3; 8 bases match TRBD2. The CDR3 extends over 16 amino acids. V shed 1 base and J 2 bases; nucleotides not matched to a gene: 5. From germline, CDR1 is SGHVS and CDR2 FQNEAQ. CDR3 amino acids: CASSLVTGRATDTQYF. The DNA of the CDR3 is TGTGCCAGCAGCTTAGTAACCGGGAGGGCCACAGATACGCAGTATTTT.

V usage is TRBV24-1 and J usage is TRBJ2-5; the D gene is possibly TRBD2 (6 bases). The germline gives CDR1 KGHDR, CDR2 SFDVKD. The CDR3 extends over 15 amino acids. Trimming removed 2 bases at V and 3 bases at J, with 12 bases between. This CDR3 is CATSDSLAVEETQYF. The DNA for the CDR3 is TGTGCCACCAGTGATTCATTAGCGGTGGAAGAGACCCAGTACTTC.

The V and J genes are TRBV19 and TRBJ2-3, with D possibly being TRBD1 (5 bases). The CDR3 consists of 14 residues. Trimming removed 7 bases from V and 1 base from J, with 12 bases in between. The germline CDR1 and CDR2 sequences are LNHDA and SQIVND (reference sequence). CDR3 coding DNA: TGTGCCAGTACCCCAGGGATCCGCACAGATACGCAGTATTTT. Its translation is CASTPGIRTDTQYF.

CDR3 in DNA: TGTGCCAGCAGTTTCCGACAGGGCTCGAGCAACACCATATATTTT. Protein product: CASSFRQGSSNTIYF. The chain is built from TRBV6-5 and TRBJ1-3; 7 bases fit TRBD1. The CDR3 extends over 15 amino acids. V lost 4 bases and J lost 7; bases outside the gene matches: 10. Looked up from germline, CDR1 is MNHEY and CDR2 is SVGAGI.